This T cell receptor beta chain originates from a study of T cell changes during pregnancy in multiple sclerosis. The CDR3 is 13 amino acids. In germline, CDR1 is MNHNS, CDR2 SASEGT. V was pared by 10 bases and J by 2 bases, with 15 bases between. Data came from immunoSEQ multiplex PCR; TCRdb stores just in-frame clones and leaves some out. The sample lists about 70,000 clones, around nine tenths occurring once. This specimen consisted of CD4+ T cells from peripheral blood mononuclear cells, obtained after pregnancy. The TCR sequence derives from a female donor with multiple sclerosis, enrolled in a pregnancy study. The chain uses TRBV6-1 and TRBJ2-7; perhaps TRBD2 as D (6 bases). The CDR3 sequence: CAIALGGAYEQYF. The CDR3 nucleotides read TGTGCCATCGCCCTAGGAGGGGCCTACGAGCAGTACTTC.